Listed below are T cell receptor beta chains from one sample, sequenced in a study of T cell changes during pregnancy in multiple sclerosis. Sequenced by immunoSEQ multiplex PCR; TCRdb stores in-frame clones only, minus some. The data hold tens of thousands of clones, with about 88% observed a single time. This sample comprised CD4+ T cells from peripheral blood mononuclear cells, obtained in the second trimester of pregnancy. Every receptor here comes from a female donor with multiple sclerosis, enrolled in a pregnancy study. CDR3s include the opening cysteine and the closing phenylalanine or tryptophan. The D gene is left open where the match is weak. Part of the rows lack a size; the others show once, few, many or a class for expanded clones.

CDR3 protein	CDR3 DNA	clone size	V gene	D gene	J gene	CDR3 length
CASSNGGGRYEQYF	TGTGCCAGTAGTAACGGTGGGGGCAGGTACGAGCAGTACTTC	.	TRBV19	.	TRBJ2-7	14
CASSLPTDFIPDTQYF	TGCGCCAGCAGCTTGCCGACAGATTTTATCCCAGATACGCAGTATTTT	.	TRBV5-1	.	TRBJ2-3	16
CASSATGTYEQYF	TGCGCCAGCAGCGCGACAGGGACCTACGAGCAGTACTTC	.	TRBV5-1	TRBD1	TRBJ2-7	13
CSVENYEQYF	TGCAGTGTTGAGAACTACGAGCAGTACTTC	few	TRBV20-1	.	TRBJ2-7	10
CASSLARRLAGGANVLTF	TGTGCCAGCAGCTTAGCGCGGAGACTAGCTGGTGGGGCCAACGTCCTGACTTTC	.	TRBV7-8	TRBD2	TRBJ2-6	18
CASIDGHSYEQYF	TGTGCCAGCATCGACGGACACTCCTACGAGCAGTACTTC	.	TRBV6-5	.	TRBJ2-7	13
CASSKDRGGNQPQHF	TGTGCCAGTAGTAAGGACAGGGGTGGCAATCAGCCCCAGCATTTT	.	TRBV19	TRBD1	TRBJ1-5	15
CASSQDRVTYNEQFF	TGCGCCAGCAGCCAAGACCGCGTGACTTACAATGAGCAGTTCTTC	.	TRBV4-1	.	TRBJ2-1	15
CASSRYPPSGRYEQYF	TGTGCCAGCAGTCGATACCCCCCTAGCGGGAGGTACGAGCAGTACTTC	.	TRBV27	TRBD2	TRBJ2-7	16
CASREGLDTHEQYF	TGTGCCAGCAGAGAGGGACTAGACACCCACGAGCAGTACTTC	.	TRBV6-6	TRBD2	TRBJ2-7	14
CASSHAGSPRGNEQFF	TGTGCCAGCAGTCACGCTGGGTCCCCAAGAGGCAATGAGCAGTTCTTC	.	TRBV7-8	.	TRBJ2-1	16
CASSQTTSTDTQYF	TGCGCCAGCAGCCAGACAACTAGCACAGATACGCAGTATTTT	few	TRBV5-1	.	TRBJ2-3	14
CASSIGQRNTEAFF	TGTGCCAGCAGTATAGGACAGAGGAACACTGAAGCTTTCTTT	.	TRBV27	.	TRBJ1-1	14
CASIAGGMYEQYF	TGTGCCAGCATAGCGGGAGGTATGTACGAGCAGTACTTC	once	TRBV28	TRBD2	TRBJ2-7	13
CATSRDLLNNEQFF	TGTGCCACCAGCAGAGATCTCTTAAACAATGAGCAGTTCTTC	.	TRBV15	.	TRBJ2-1	14
CASSLPMGQTDALNTEAFF	TGCGCCAGCAGCTTGCCGATGGGGCAAACGGACGCGTTGAACACTGAAGCTTTCTTT	.	TRBV5-1	.	TRBJ1-1	19
CASSLETGVGTQYF	TGTGCCAGCAGCTTAGAAACAGGGGTTGGTACGCAGTATTTT	.	TRBV11-2	TRBD1	TRBJ2-3	14
CASNKIGWPSYSYEQYF	TGTGCCAGCAACAAGATCGGCTGGCCTAGCTATTCCTACGAGCAGTACTTC	.	TRBV28	.	TRBJ2-7	17
CASSPGTSGRSNEQFF	TGTGCCAGCAGCCCAGGGACTAGCGGGAGATCCAATGAGCAGTTCTTC	.	TRBV7-2	TRBD2	TRBJ2-1	16
CASSQDMGPQGWELNEKLFF	TGCGCCAGCAGCCAAGATATGGGGCCACAGGGTTGGGAACTTAATGAAAAACTGTTTTTT	.	TRBV4-3	.	TRBJ1-4	20
CASSPKARAGAKNIQYF	TGTGCCAGCAGCCCTAAAGCCAGGGCGGGGGCCAAAAACATTCAGTACTTC	.	TRBV7-9	.	TRBJ2-4	17
CASSQAGRSGANVLTF	TGTGCCAGCAGCCAGGCAGGGCGATCTGGGGCCAACGTCCTGACTTTC	.	TRBV7-9	.	TRBJ2-6	16
CASSLSKLATIYF	TGTGCCAGCAGCCTCTCGAAGCTTGCCACCATATATTTT	.	TRBV6-6	.	TRBJ1-3	13
CASSWGGFRVSQQETQYF	TGCGCCAGCAGTTGGGGGGGATTTCGAGTTTCTCAGCAAGAGACCCAGTACTTC	.	TRBV5-1	TRBD2	TRBJ2-5	18
CAIAGSNQPQHF	TGTGCCATCGCAGGTAGCAATCAGCCCCAGCATTTT	once	TRBV10-3	.	TRBJ1-5	12
CASSYLQGYQPQHF	TGTGCCAGCAGTTATTTACAGGGGTATCAGCCCCAGCATTTT	.	TRBV6-5	TRBD1	TRBJ1-5	14
CASSVLAVNTGELFF	TGTGCCAGCAGTGTGCTAGCGGTAAACACCGGGGAGCTGTTTTTT	.	TRBV2	TRBD2	TRBJ2-2	15
CASRPIANTGELFF	TGTGCCAGCAGACCTATAGCGAACACCGGGGAGCTGTTTTTT	once	TRBV14	.	TRBJ2-2	14
CAWSGGRGVTEAFF	TGTGCCTGGAGTGGGGGGCGCGGTGTCACTGAAGCTTTCTTT	.	TRBV30	.	TRBJ1-1	14
CASSLRGSGDTEAFF	TGTGCCAGCAGCCTCAGGGGGTCCGGGGACACTGAAGCTTTCTTT	.	TRBV7-9	TRBD1	TRBJ1-1	15
CASNLAGGGTEQFF	TGTGCCAGCAATCTAGCGGGAGGCGGGACTGAGCAGTTCTTC	.	TRBV2	TRBD2	TRBJ2-1	14
CASSPHRDGYTF	TGTGCCAGCAGCCCTCACAGGGATGGCTACACCTTC	.	TRBV9	.	TRBJ1-2	12
CASSSISGTRNEQFF	TGTGCCAGCAGCTCGATTAGCGGGACTCGCAATGAGCAGTTCTTC	.	TRBV7-6	TRBD2	TRBJ2-1	15
CASSASGVRNQPQHF	TGTGCCAGCAGCGCATCAGGGGTACGCAATCAGCCCCAGCATTTT	.	TRBV5-8	.	TRBJ1-5	15
CASSDRDRGNTEAFF	TGCGCCAGCAGTGACCGGGACAGGGGAAACACTGAAGCTTTCTTT	.	TRBV10-2	TRBD1	TRBJ1-1	15
CASSLFLNLAGGSNEQFF	TGTGCCAGCAGTTTATTCCTCAACCTAGCGGGAGGGTCCAATGAGCAGTTCTTC	.	TRBV27	TRBD2	TRBJ2-1	18
CASSTTGTYGYTF	TGTGCCAGCAGCACGACAGGGACCTATGGCTACACCTTC	.	TRBV5-6	TRBD1	TRBJ1-2	13
CASSPGVGYEQYF	TGTGCCAGCTCACCCGGGGTTGGTTACGAGCAGTACTTC	.	TRBV18	.	TRBJ2-7	13
CASSVLAGGSGELFF	TGTGCCAGTAGTGTTCTAGCGGGAGGATCCGGGGAGCTGTTTTTT	.	TRBV19	TRBD2	TRBJ2-2	15
CASSFFGTQGLGGANVLTF	TGTGCCAGCAGTTTCTTCGGGACACAAGGACTCGGGGGGGCCAACGTCCTGACTTTC	.	TRBV27	.	TRBJ2-6	19
CASSLRLAVTDTQYF	TGTGCCAGCAGCCTCCGACTAGCGGTCACAGATACGCAGTATTTT	.	TRBV7-8	TRBD2	TRBJ2-3	15
CASSEPGQGVGEQYF	TGTGCCAGCAGTGAACCGGGACAGGGTGTCGGCGAGCAGTACTTC	once	TRBV6-1	TRBD1	TRBJ2-7	15
CASSVSPGQGRTGANVLTF	TGTGCCAGTAGTGTCTCCCCCGGACAGGGTCGGACTGGGGCCAACGTCCTGACTTTC	.	TRBV19	TRBD1	TRBJ2-6	19
CASSTAGVNTEAFF	TGTGCCAGTAGTACCGCGGGGGTAAACACTGAAGCTTTCTTT	.	TRBV19	.	TRBJ1-1	14
CASSLAGGAQETQYF	TGTGCCAGCAGTCTAGCGGGAGGGGCCCAAGAGACCCAGTACTTC	.	TRBV28	TRBD2	TRBJ2-5	15
CASSLTGGKFSGANVLTF	TGTGCCAGCAGCTTAACTGGGGGCAAATTCTCTGGGGCCAACGTCCTGACTTTC	.	TRBV7-9	.	TRBJ2-6	18
CATSRGAQGYEQYF	TGTGCCACCAGCAGAGGCGCGCAGGGGTACGAGCAGTACTTC	few	TRBV15	.	TRBJ2-7	14
CASSSGQKNIQYF	TGCGCCAGCAGCTCGGGACAGAAAAACATTCAGTACTTC	.	TRBV5-1	TRBD1	TRBJ2-4	13
CASSDPPPSEDYGYTF	TGTGCCAGCAGTGACCCCCCGCCGAGTGAGGACTATGGCTACACCTTC	.	TRBV6-4	.	TRBJ1-2	16
CASSQRGVETQYF	TGTGCCAGCAGCCAGCGCGGGGTTGAGACCCAGTACTTC	.	TRBV2	.	TRBJ2-5	13
CASSMRGYEQYF	TGTGCCAGCAGCATGCGGGGGTACGAGCAGTACTTC	.	TRBV7-2	TRBD2	TRBJ2-7	12
CASSHPGIYEQYF	TGTGCCAGCAGCCACCCAGGGATCTACGAGCAGTACTTC	.	TRBV7-8	.	TRBJ2-7	13
CASSLRPGTGAGGTEAFF	TGTGCCAGCAGTTTAAGGCCCGGGACAGGGGCTGGGGGTACTGAAGCTTTCTTT	once	TRBV13	TRBD1	TRBJ1-1	18